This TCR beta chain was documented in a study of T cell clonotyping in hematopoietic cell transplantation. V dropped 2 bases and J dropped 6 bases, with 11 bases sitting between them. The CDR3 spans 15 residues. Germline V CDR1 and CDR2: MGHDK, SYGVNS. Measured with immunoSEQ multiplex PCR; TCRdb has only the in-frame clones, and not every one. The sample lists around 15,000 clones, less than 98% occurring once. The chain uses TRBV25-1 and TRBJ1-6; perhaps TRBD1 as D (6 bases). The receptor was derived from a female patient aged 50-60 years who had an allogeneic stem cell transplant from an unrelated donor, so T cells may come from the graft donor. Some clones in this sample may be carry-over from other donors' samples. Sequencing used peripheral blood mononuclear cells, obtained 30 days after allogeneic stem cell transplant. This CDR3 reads CASSERGWSNSPLHF. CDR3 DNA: TGTGCCAGCAGTGAAAGGGGGTGGAGTAATTCACCCCTCCACTTT.